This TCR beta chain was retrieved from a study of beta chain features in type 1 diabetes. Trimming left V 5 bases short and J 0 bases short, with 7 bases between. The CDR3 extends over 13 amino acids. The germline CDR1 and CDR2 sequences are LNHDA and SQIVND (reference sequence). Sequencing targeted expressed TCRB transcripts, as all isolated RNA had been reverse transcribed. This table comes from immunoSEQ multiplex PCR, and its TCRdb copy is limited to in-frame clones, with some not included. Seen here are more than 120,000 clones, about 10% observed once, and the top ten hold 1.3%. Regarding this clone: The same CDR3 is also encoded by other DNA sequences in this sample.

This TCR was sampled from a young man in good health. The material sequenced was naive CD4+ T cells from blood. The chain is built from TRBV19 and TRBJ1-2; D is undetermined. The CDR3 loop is CASSSSANYGYTF. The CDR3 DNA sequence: TGTGCCAGTAGTTCATCAGCTAACTATGGCTACACCTTC.